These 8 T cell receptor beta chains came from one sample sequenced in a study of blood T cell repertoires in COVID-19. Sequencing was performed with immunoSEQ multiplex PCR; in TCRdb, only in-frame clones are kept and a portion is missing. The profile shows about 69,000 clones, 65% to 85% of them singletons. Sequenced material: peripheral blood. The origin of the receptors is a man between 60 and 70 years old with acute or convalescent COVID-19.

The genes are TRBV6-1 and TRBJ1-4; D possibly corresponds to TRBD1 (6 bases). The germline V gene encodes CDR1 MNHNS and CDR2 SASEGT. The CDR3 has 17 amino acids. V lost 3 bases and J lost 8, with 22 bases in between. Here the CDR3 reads CASSDNQGSGTGEKLFF. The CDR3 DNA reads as TGTGCCAGCAGTGACAATCAGGGGTCGGGTACGGGCGAAAAACTGTTTTTT.

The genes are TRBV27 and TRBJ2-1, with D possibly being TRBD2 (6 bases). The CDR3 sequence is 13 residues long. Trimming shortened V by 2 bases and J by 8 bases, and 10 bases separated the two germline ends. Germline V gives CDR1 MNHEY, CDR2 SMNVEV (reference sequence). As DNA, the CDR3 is TGTGCCAGCAGTTTAGAAACTAGCCATGAGCAGTTCTTC. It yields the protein CASSLETSHEQFF.

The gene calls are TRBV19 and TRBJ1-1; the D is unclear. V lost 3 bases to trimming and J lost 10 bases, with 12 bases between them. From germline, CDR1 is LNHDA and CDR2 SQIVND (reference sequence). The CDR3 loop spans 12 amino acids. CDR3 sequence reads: CASSIKGGGAFF. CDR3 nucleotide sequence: TGTGCCAGTAGTATTAAGGGAGGTGGAGCTTTCTTT.

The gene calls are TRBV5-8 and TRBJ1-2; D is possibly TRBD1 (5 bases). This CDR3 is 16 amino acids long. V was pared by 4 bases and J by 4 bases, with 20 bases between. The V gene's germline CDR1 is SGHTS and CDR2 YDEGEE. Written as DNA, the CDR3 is TGTGCCAGCAGCCCCCGGAGCAGGGCACGAACCTATGGCTACACCTTC. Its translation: CASSPRSRARTYGYTF.

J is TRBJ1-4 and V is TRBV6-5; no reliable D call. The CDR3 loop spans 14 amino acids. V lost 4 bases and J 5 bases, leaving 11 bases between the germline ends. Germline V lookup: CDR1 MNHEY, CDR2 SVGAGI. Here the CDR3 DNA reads TGTGCCAGCAGTTTTGGCCCCCAAAATGAAAAACTGTTTTTT. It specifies CASSFGPQNEKLFF.

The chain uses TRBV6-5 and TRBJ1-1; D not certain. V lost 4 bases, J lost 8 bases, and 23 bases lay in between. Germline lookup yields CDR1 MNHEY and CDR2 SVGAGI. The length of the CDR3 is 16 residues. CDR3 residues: CASSFYPPPGAKEAFF. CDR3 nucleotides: TGTGCCAGCAGTTTTTACCCCCCGCCGGGAGCCAAAGAAGCTTTCTTT.

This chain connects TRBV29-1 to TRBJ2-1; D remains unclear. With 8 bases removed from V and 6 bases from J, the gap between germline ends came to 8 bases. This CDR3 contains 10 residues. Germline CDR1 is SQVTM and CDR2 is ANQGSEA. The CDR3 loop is CSSRVNEQFF. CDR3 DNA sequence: TGCAGCTCCCGTGTCAATGAGCAGTTCTTC.

The CDR3 loop is CASSLSGPSGAYSGNTIYF. CDR3 nucleotides: TGTGCCAGCAGCTTATCCGGCCCGTCAGGGGCTTACTCTGGAAACACCATATATTTT. The rearrangement joins TRBV7-6 to TRBJ1-3, with D perhaps matching TRBD1 (6 bases). V shed 2 bases and J shed 0 bases, with 20 bases lying between them. There are 19 residues in the CDR3. Germline V gene sequence: CDR1 SGHVS, CDR2 FNYEAQ.